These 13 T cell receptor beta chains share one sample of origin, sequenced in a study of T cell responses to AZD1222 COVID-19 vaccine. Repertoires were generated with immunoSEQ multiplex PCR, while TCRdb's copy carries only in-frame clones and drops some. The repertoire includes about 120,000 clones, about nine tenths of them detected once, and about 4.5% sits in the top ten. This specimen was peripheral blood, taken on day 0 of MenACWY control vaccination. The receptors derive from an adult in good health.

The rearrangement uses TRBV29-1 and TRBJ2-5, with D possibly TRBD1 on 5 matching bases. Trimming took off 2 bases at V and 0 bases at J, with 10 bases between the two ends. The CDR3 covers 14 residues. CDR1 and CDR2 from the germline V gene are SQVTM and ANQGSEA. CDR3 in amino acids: CSVEPQGHQETQYF. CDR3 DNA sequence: TGCAGCGTTGAACCGCAGGGTCACCAAGAGACCCAGTACTTC.

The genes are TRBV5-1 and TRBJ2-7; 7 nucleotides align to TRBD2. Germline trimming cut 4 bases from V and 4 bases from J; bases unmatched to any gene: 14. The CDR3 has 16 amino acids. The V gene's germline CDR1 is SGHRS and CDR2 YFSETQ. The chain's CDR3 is CASSAVGLAVSYEQYF. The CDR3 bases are TGCGCCAGCAGCGCCGTCGGGCTAGCGGTCTCTTACGAGCAGTACTTC.

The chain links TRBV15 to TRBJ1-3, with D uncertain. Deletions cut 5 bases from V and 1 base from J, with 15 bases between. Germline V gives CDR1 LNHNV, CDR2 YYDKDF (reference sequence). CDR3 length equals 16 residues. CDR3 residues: CATSPTNRKSGNTIYF. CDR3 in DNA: TGTGCCACCAGCCCTACTAATCGGAAATCTGGAAACACCATATATTTT.

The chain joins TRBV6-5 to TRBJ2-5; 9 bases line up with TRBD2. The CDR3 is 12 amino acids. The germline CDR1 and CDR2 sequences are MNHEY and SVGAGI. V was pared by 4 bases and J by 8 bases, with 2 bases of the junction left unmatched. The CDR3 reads CASSSGLATQYF. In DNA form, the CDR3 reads TGTGCCAGCAGTTCGGGACTAGCAACCCAGTACTTC.

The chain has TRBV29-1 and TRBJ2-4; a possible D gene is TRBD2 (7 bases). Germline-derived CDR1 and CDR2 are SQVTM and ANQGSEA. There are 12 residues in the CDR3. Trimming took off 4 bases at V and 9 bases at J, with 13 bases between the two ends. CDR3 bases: TGCAGCGTTGGGGCAGGGGAGGGCATTCAGTACTTC. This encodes CSVGAGEGIQYF. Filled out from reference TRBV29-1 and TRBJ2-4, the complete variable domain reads SAVISQKPSRDICQRGTSLTIQCQVDSQVTMMFWYRQQPGQSLTLIATANQGSEATYESGFVIDKFPISRPNLTFSTLTVSNMSPEDSSIYLCSVGAGEGIQYFGAGTRLSVL.

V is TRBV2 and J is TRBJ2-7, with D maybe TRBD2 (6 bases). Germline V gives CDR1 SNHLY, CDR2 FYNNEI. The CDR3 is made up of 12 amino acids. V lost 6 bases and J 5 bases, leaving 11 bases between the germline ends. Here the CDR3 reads CASRGGSHEQYF. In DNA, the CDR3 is TGTGCCAGCAGGGGAGGTTCCCACGAGCAGTACTTC.

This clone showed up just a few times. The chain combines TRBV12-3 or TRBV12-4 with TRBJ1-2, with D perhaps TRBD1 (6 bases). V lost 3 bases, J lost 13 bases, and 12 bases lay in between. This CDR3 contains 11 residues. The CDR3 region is CASSFGQSITF. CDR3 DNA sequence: TGTGCCAGCAGTTTCGGACAGTCGATCACCTTC.

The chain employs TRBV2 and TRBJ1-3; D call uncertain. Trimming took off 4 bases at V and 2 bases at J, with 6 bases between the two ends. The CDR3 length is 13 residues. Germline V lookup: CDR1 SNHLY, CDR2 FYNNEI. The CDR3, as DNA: TGTGCCAGCAGTGGAGGTACTGGAAACACCATATATTTT. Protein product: CASSGGTGNTIYF.

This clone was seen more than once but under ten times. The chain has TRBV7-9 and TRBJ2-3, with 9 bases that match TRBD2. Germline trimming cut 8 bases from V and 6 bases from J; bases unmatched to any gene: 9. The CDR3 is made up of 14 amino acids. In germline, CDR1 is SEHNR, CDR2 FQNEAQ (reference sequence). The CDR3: CASDLAGIADTQYF. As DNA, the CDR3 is TGTGCCAGCGACCTAGCGGGAATTGCGGATACGCAGTATTTT.

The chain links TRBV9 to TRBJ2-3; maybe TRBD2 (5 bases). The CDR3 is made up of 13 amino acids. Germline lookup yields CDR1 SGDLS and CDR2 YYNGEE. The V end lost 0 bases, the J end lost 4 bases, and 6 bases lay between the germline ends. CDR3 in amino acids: CASSVAAADTQYF. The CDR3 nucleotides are TGTGCCAGCAGCGTAGCAGCGGCAGATACGCAGTATTTT.

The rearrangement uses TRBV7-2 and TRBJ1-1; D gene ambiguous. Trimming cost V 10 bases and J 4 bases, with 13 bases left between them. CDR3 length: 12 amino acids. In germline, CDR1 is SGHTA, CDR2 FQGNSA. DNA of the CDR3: TGTGCCACCCGCCCCCGGTTCACTGAAGCTTTCTTT. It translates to CATRPRFTEAFF. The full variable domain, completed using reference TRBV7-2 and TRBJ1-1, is GAGVSQSPSNKVTEKGKDVELRCDPISGHTALYWYRQSLGQGLEFLIYFQGNSAPDKSGLPSDRFSAERTGGSVSTLTIQRTQQEDSAVYLCATRPRFTEAFFGQGTRLTVV.

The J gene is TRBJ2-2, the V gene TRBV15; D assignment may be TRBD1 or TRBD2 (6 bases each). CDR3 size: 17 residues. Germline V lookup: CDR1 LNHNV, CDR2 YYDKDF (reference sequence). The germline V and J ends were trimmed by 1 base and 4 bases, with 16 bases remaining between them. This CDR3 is CATSRVPRGLGTGELFF. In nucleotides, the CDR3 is TGTGCCACCAGCAGAGTCCCCCGGGGGCTAGGCACCGGGGAGCTGTTTTTT.

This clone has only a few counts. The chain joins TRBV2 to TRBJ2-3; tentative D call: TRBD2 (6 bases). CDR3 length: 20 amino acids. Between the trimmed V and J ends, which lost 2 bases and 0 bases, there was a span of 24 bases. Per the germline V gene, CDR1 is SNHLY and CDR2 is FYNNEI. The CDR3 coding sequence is TGTGCCAGCAGTGAAAACCCCCGGGACTCGGAGGAACTTAGCACAGATACGCAGTATTTT. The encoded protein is CASSENPRDSEELSTDTQYF.